Listed below are T cell receptor beta chains from one sample, sequenced in a study of memory CD4+ T cells and cytomegalovirus serostatus. The method was immunoSEQ multiplex PCR; TCRdb's version includes in-frame clones alone and lacks a portion of them. This table holds 70,000 to 95,000 clones, approximately 80% found once. Material: memory CD4+ T cells from blood. The origin of the receptors is an adult in good health and CMV-seronegative. The CDR3 runs from the conserved cysteine through the conserved F or W.

V gene | CDR3 protein
TRBV27 | CASRPTGGGANVLTF
TRBV14 | CASSQGGTGHRHGYTF
TRBV5-1 | CASSLASTDSSGANVLTF
TRBV7-9 | CASSLQTNEKLFF
TRBV20-1 | CSARSGAGYTF
TRBV7-9 | CASSQPSISGANVLTF
TRBV7-3 | CASSLSGQMNTEAFF
TRBV6-5 | CASSYQRHRTEAFF
TRBV4-1 | CASSQEWGGANTGELFF
TRBV7-3 | CASSLGPAETQYF
TRBV19 | CATGLPLNQPQHF
TRBV2 | CASMRDTNEKLFF
TRBV5-1 | CASSTTGTSGGAGETQYF
TRBV5-6 | CASSLVAVLETQYF
TRBV19 | CASSIVEQDSNQPQHF